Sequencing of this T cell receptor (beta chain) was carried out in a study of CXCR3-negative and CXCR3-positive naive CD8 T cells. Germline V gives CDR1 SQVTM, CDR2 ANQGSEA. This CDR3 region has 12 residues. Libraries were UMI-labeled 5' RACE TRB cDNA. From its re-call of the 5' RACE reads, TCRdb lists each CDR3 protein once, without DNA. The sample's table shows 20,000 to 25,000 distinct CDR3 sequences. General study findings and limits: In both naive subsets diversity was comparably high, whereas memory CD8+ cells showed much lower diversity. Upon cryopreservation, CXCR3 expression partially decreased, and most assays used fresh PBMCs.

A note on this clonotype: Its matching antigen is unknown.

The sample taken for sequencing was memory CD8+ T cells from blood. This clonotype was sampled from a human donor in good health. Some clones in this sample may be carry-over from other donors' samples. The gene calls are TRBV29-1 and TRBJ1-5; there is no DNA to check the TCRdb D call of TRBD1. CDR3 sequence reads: CSVGQGNQPQHF.